This TCR beta chain was identified in a study of T cells in Graves' hyperthyroidism and ophthalmopathy. Patients were excluded because of uncontrolled infection, other autoimmune disease, pregnancy or lactation. Every diagnosis used clinical symptoms, serum thyroxine and TRAb, thyroid ultrasound and orbital computed tomography. Fresh peripheral blood, 10 ml, yielded the PBMCs. The CDR3 contains 15 residues. Trimming cost V 2 bases and J 7 bases; bases outside gene matches: 9. Looked up from germline, CDR1 is SGHRS and CDR2 is YFSETQ. The TCR beta CDR3 regions underwent amplification using RNA transcripts as the source. Initially, a first-round RT-PCR of the TCR CDR3 employed the HTBI primer set. One entry per CDR3 protein, called by TCRdb with MiXCR from the multiplex PCR reads. The table includes some 440,000 distinct CDR3 sequences, 15% to 18% detected once.

Sequenced sample: blood. The chain has TRBV5-1 and TRBJ1-2; 9 bases line up with TRBD1. The source of this sequence is a woman under 30 with Graves' hyperthyroidism. DNA of the CDR3: TGCGCCAGCAGCTTCGTCGGGGACAGGGTGCTTGGCTACACCTTC. This encodes CASSFVGDRVLGYTF.